Presented here are 25 T cell receptor beta chains from one specimen sequenced in a study of blood T cells in healthy people across ages. PCR was performed a second time for about 7 to 12 cycles using a sample-barcoded 5' primer and a J-beta primer mix. TCRdb independently ran MiXCR on the 5' RACE reads; one entry per CDR3 protein. Seen here are fewer than 1,000,000 distinct CDR3 sequences, 44% observed once, and the top ten hold around 18%. Sequencing was performed on blood. These receptors all come from a man between 60 and 70 years old in good health.

This clonotype was seen a handful of times. The chain uses TRBV4-1 and TRBJ1-2; TRBD1 might be the D (6 bases). The CDR3 consists of 14 residues. Trimming removed 3 bases at V and 4 bases at J, with 12 bases between. The germline CDR1 and CDR2 sequences are MGHRA and YSYEKL. CDR3 nucleotide sequence: TGCGCCAGCAGCCAGACTCAGGGGACCTATGGCTACACCTTC. Its protein product is CASSQTQGTYGYTF.

This clonotype has only a few counts. V gene TRBV15 combines with J gene TRBJ2-5; possible D gene TRBD1, 6 bases. The CDR3 totals 15 residues. V was clipped by 0 bases and J by 1 base, with 9 bases between them. Germline values: CDR1 LNHNV, CDR2 YYDKDF (reference sequence). CDR3 sequence: CATSRDLDSQETQYF. CDR3 nucleotides: TGTGCCACCAGCAGAGATTTGGACAGCCAAGAGACCCAGTACTTC.

The chain carries TRBV20-1 and TRBJ1-2, with a tentative D call TRBD1 (5 bases). The V gene lost 2 bases and the J gene lost 4 bases, with 17 bases spanning the gap. Germline V lookup: CDR1 DFQATT, CDR2 SNEGSKA (reference sequence). This CDR3 contains 15 residues. The CDR3 coding sequence is TGCAGTGCTAGATCCTACGGGACTTCGGGCTATGGCTACACCTTC. This encodes CSARSYGTSGYGYTF.

The chain is built from TRBV6-2 or TRBV6-3 and TRBJ1-6; the match to TRBD1 covers 9 bases. V lost 8 bases, J lost 9 bases, and 5 bases stayed unmatched. The CDR3 runs 13 residues. Per the germline V gene, CDR1 is MNHEY and CDR2 is SVGEGT. The CDR3 DNA sequence: TGTGCCAGCCGGGACAGGGATTCTTCACCCCTCCACTTT. Encoded protein: CASRDRDSSPLHF.

This clonotype was picked up a small number of times. V and J are TRBV5-1 and TRBJ2-5; either TRBD1 or TRBD2 may supply D (5 bases each). CDR1 is SGHRS and CDR2 is YFSETQ in the germline V gene. This CDR3 has 14 amino acids. V was trimmed by 3 bases and J by 1 base, leaving 10 bases between them. CDR3 sequence: CASSYAGTQETQYF. The CDR3 nucleotides are TGCGCCAGCAGCTACGCAGGGACCCAAGAGACCCAGTACTTC.

The V gene is TRBV29-1, the J gene TRBJ1-1; a possible D gene is TRBD1 (5 bases). CDR1 is SQVTM and CDR2 is ANQGSEA in the germline V gene. The CDR3 has 15 residues. In nucleotides, the CDR3 is TGCAGTTTTTTTCCCCAACCCAGCAGGGCCCCTGAAGCTTTCTTT. Translated: CSFFPQPSRAPEAFF. Supplemented by reference TRBV29-1 and TRBJ1-1, the full variable domain reads SAVISQKPSRDICQRGTSLTIQCQVDSQVTMMFWYRQQPGQSLTLIATANQGSEATYESGFVIDKFPISRPNLTFSTLTVSNMSPEDSSIYLCSFFPQPSRAPEAFFGQGTRLTVV.

In this sample, this clonotype turned up a few times. This chain connects TRBV10-2 to TRBJ2-2; 8 bases map to TRBD1. V lost 8 bases to trimming and J lost 4 bases; unmatched junction nucleotides: 3. The CDR3 loop spans 13 amino acids. Germline CDR1 reads WSHSY; CDR2 reads SAAADI. CDR3 DNA sequence: TGCGCCAGCTCGGGACAGGTCACCGGGGAGCTGTTTTTT. Protein sequence: CASSGQVTGELFF.

This clonotype was counted a few times. The chain has TRBV12-3 or TRBV12-4 and TRBJ2-5, with TRBD2 matching over 10 bases. Trimming cost V 1 base and J 0 bases; bases outside gene matches: 2. The CDR3 contains 16 residues. The CDR3 DNA reads as TGTGCCAGCAGTTTAGAGCTAGCGGGGGACCAAGAGACCCAGTACTTC. Translating gives CASSLELAGDQETQYF.

A few counts support this clonotype. The rearrangement joins TRBV6-1 to TRBJ2-7, with TRBD2 as a possible D gene (7 bases). Between the trimmed V and J ends, which lost 0 bases and 3 bases, there was a span of 15 bases. The germline CDR1 and CDR2 sequences are MNHNS and SASEGT. This CDR3 has 16 residues. CDR3 DNA: TGTGCCAGCAGTGAAGCGGTAGGCGGGGGCAACTACGAGCAGTACTTC. Its translation: CASSEAVGGGNYEQYF.

For the CDR3, the DNA is TGTGCCAGCAGCCAGGGACAGAAGATTAATGAAAAACTGTTTTTT. Translation gives CASSQGQKINEKLFF. The rearrangement joins TRBV3-1 to TRBJ1-4; 7 nucleotides match TRBD1. Germline CDR1 reads LGHDT; CDR2 reads YNNKEL (reference sequence). Trimming took 3 bases from V and 4 from J; bases not matched to a gene: 5. This CDR3 comprises 15 residues.

This clonotype was counted ten times or more. This chain uses TRBV11-2 with TRBJ2-7; unclear D gene. The germline CDR1 and CDR2 sequences are SGHAT and FQNNGV. This CDR3 is 13 amino acids long. The germline V and J ends were trimmed by 2 bases and 0 bases, with 5 bases remaining between them. The CDR3 spells CASSLSISYEQYF. The CDR3 nucleotides are TGTGCCAGCAGCTTATCAATCTCCTACGAGCAGTACTTC.

This clonotype was recorded a few times. The chain recombines TRBV6-5 with TRBJ2-3, with a weak D call TRBD1 (5 bases). V was trimmed by 7 bases and J by 3 bases, leaving 17 bases between them. This CDR3 region has 15 residues. Germline values: CDR1 MNHEY, CDR2 SVGAGI. The CDR3 nucleotides are TGTGCCAGCACTTTGACCGGCAGGGCGACAGATACGCAGTATTTT. Protein sequence: CASTLTGRATDTQYF.

In this sample, this clonotype turned up many times. The J gene is TRBJ2-2, the V gene TRBV3-1; the match to TRBD1 covers 12 bases. The CDR3 sequence is 16 residues long. J lost 3 bases, V lost 4 bases, and 3 bases had no gene match. Per germline, CDR1 LGHDT and CDR2 YNNKEL (reference sequence). The CDR3 sequence is CASSRGTGGYTGELFF. The CDR3 coding sequence is TGTGCCAGCAGCCGGGGGACAGGGGGCTACACCGGGGAGCTGTTTTTT.

This clonotype has more than one count but fewer than ten. The rearrangement uses TRBV6-5 and TRBJ2-7, with D possibly being TRBD1 or TRBD2 (5 bases each). The V gene's germline CDR1 is MNHEY and CDR2 SVGAGI. The V gene lost 6 bases and the J gene lost 2 bases, with 20 bases spanning the gap. The CDR3 is 16 residues long. The CDR3 coding sequence is TGTGCCAGCAGGTATGACCCCGGGACGGGGCCCTACGAGCAGTACTTC. Translation gives CASRYDPGTGPYEQYF.

This clonotype was picked up a small number of times. The chain uses TRBV20-1 and TRBJ2-7, with TRBD2 matching over 11 bases. The J segment lost 4 bases and the V segment lost 3 bases, leaving 2 bases of the junction unmatched. The CDR3 covers 13 residues. Germline CDR1 DFQATT, CDR2 SNEGSKA (reference sequence). CDR3 in DNA: TGCAGTGCTAGGGGACTAGCGGAGTACGAGCAGTACTTC. It yields the protein CSARGLAEYEQYF.

V gene TRBV12-3 or TRBV12-4 combines with J gene TRBJ2-3; D is unclear. The length of the CDR3 is 16 residues. Trimming stripped 1 base from V and 2 bases from J, with 13 bases between. The CDR3 DNA is TGTGCCAGCAGTTTAGGTGGTGGGTCTAACACAGATACGCAGTATTTT. Translation gives CASSLGGGSNTDTQYF.

J is TRBJ2-1 and V is TRBV14; the D is unclear. V lost 3 bases, J lost 5 bases, and 8 bases lay in between. Germline CDR1 and CDR2: SGHDN and FVKESK. The CDR3 is 13 residues long. CDR3 sequence (DNA): TGTGCCAGCAGCCAGGGCAGCAACAATGAGCAGTTCTTC. It yields the protein CASSQGSNNEQFF.

This clonotype was detected a few times. The genes are TRBV28 and TRBJ2-5, with D maybe TRBD2 (6 bases). Germline values: CDR1 MDHEN, CDR2 SYDVKM. Trimming took 6 bases from V and 0 from J, leaving 20 bases between them. The CDR3 has 17 amino acids. Here the CDR3 reads CASRPSWGDRDQETQYF. The CDR3 DNA reads as TGTGCCAGCAGACCATCATGGGGGGACCGGGACCAAGAGACCCAGTACTTC.

In the case of this clonotype: One end of the junction is discordant with germline, which a read error may explain. V and J are TRBV6-6 and TRBJ1-4, with D possibly TRBD1 on 6 matching bases. The germline V gene encodes CDR1 MNHNY and CDR2 SVGAGI (reference sequence). This CDR3 has 17 amino acids. CDR3 sequence reads: CTSSPTRGQSINEKLFF. In nucleotides, the CDR3 is TGTACCAGCAGTCCCACCCGCGGACAGAGCATTAATGAAAAACTGTTTTTT.

This clonotype was seen a handful of times. The chain has TRBV7-9 and TRBJ2-7; the D call may be TRBD1 or TRBD2 (6 bases each). The CDR3 length is 14 residues. Germline V CDR1 and CDR2: SEHNR, FQNEAQ (reference sequence). Trimming removed 7 bases at V and 0 bases at J, with 13 bases between. CDR3 DNA sequence: TGTGCCAGCATCCTAGGGGGGAGCTCCTACGAGCAGTACTTC. Its translation: CASILGGSSYEQYF.

Concerning this clonotype: A much larger clone differs from this one at a single base, so this may be a read error. The genes are TRBV28 and TRBJ2-7; weak D call: TRBD1 (6 bases). Germline V lookup: CDR1 MDHEN, CDR2 SYDVKM. The CDR3 has 15 residues. The CDR3 region has the DNA TGTACCAGCAGTCCCCCCCGGGACACTTCCTACGAGCAGTACTTC. This translates into CTSSPPRDTSYEQYF.

The chain carries TRBV3-1 and TRBJ1-1; a possible D gene is TRBD1 (5 bases). The germline V gene encodes CDR1 LGHDT and CDR2 YNNKEL (reference sequence). Trimming left V 1 base short and J 5 bases short, with 20 bases between. This CDR3 is 17 amino acids long. The CDR3 DNA reads as TGTGCCAGCAGCCAAGGATGGCTCGACAGTTCAGGTACTGAAGCTTTCTTT. It yields the protein CASSQGWLDSSGTEAFF.

The V and J genes are TRBV5-1 and TRBJ2-2; weak D call: TRBD1 (5 bases). Trimming shortened V by 1 base and J by 2 bases, and 9 bases separated the two germline ends. CDR1 is SGHRS and CDR2 is YFSETQ in the germline V gene. The CDR3 covers 15 residues. CDR3 bases: TGCGCCAGCAGCTTGCGTAGGGGAAACACCGGGGAGCTGTTTTTT. Its protein is CASSLRRGNTGELFF.

The rearrangement uses TRBV2 and TRBJ1-5; 8 bases are a match to TRBD1. CDR3 length equals 15 residues. Germline V gene lookup returns CDR1 SNHLY and CDR2 FYNNEI. V trimming: 6 bases; J trimming: 5 bases; junction bases outside the gene matches: 9. CDR3: CASSGDRLIHQPQHF. CDR3 in DNA: TGTGCCAGCAGCGGGGACAGGTTAATCCATCAGCCCCAGCATTTT.

The CDR3 protein is CASSPDLADGYTF. The CDR3 nucleotides are TGTGCCAGCTCACCAGACCTGGCAGATGGCTACACCTTC. This chain joins TRBV18 and TRBJ1-2; D is ambiguous. Germline assignment: CDR1 KGHSH and CDR2 LQKENI. V was clipped by 2 bases and J by 6 bases, with 10 bases between them. The CDR3 totals 13 residues. Based on the CDR3 plus reference TRBV18 and TRBJ1-2, the full variable domain is NAGVMQNPRHLVRRRGQEARLRCSPMKGHSHVYWYRQLPEEGLKFMVYLQKENIIDESGMPKERFSAEFPKEGPSILRIQQVVRGDSAAYFCASSPDLADGYTFGSGTRLTVV.